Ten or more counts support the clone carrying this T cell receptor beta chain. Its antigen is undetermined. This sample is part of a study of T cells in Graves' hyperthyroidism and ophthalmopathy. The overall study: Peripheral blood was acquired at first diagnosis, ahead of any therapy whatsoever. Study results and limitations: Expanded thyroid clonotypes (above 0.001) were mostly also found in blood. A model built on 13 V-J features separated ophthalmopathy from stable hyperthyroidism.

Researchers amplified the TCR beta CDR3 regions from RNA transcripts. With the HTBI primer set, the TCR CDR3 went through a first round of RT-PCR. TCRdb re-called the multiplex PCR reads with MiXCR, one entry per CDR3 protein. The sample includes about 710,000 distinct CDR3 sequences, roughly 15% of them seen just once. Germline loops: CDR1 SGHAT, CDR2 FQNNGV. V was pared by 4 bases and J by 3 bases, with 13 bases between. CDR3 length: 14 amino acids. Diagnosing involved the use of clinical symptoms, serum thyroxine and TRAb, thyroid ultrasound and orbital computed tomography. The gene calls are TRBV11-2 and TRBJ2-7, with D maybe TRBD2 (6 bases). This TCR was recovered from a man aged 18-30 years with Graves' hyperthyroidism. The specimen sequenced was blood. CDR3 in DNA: TGTGCCAGCAGCTCAGACGGAGGGAACTACGAGCAGTACTTC. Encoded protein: CASSSDGGNYEQYF.